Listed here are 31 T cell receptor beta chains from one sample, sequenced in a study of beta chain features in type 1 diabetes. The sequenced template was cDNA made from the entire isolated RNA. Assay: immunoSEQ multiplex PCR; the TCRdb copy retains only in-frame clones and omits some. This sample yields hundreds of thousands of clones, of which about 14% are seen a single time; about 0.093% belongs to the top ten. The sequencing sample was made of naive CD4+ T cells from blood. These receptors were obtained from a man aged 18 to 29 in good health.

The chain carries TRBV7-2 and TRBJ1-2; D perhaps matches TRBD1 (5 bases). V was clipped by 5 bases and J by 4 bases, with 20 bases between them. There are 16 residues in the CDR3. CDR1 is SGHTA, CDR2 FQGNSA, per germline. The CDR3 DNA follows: TGTGCCAGCAGCCCCTATGTGGCAGGGTTGCCCTATGGCTACACCTTC. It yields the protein CASSPYVAGLPYGYTF.

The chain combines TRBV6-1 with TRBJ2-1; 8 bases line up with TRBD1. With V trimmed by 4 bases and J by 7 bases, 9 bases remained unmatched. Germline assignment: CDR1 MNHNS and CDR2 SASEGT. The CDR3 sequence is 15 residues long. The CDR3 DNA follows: TGTGCCAGCAGTGTGAGCAGGGGGCCGGAGAATGAGCAGTTCTTC. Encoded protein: CASSVSRGPENEQFF.

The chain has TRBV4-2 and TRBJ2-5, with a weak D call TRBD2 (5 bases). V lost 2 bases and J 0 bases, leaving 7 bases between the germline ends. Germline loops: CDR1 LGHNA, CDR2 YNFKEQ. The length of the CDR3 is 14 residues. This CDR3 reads CASSQSGNQETQYF. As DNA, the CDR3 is TGTGCCAGCAGCCAATCCGGGAACCAAGAGACCCAGTACTTC.

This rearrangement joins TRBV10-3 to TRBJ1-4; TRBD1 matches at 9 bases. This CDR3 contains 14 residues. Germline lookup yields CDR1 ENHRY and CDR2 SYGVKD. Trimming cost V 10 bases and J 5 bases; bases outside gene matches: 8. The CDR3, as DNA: TGTGCCACCAACACCGGGACAGGGAATGAAAAACTGTTTTTT. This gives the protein CATNTGTGNEKLFF.

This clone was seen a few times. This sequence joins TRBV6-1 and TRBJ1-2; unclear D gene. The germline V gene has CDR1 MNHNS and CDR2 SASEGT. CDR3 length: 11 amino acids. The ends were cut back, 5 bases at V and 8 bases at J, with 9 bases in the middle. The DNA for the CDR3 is TGTGCCAGCAGTTCTGAGTCGGGCTACACCTTC. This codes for CASSSESGYTF.

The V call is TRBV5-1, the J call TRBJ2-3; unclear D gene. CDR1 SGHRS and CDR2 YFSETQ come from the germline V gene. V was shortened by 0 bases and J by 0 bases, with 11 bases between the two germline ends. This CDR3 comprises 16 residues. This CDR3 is CASSLASIHSTDTQYF. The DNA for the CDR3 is TGCGCCAGCAGCTTGGCTAGTATTCATAGCACAGATACGCAGTATTTT. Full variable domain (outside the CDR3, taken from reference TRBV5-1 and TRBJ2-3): KAGVTQTPRYLIKTRGQQVTLSCSPISGHRSVSWYQQTPGQGLQFLFEYFSETQRNKGNFPGRFSGRQFSNSRSEMNVSTLELGDSALYLCASSLASIHSTDTQYFGPGTRLTVL.

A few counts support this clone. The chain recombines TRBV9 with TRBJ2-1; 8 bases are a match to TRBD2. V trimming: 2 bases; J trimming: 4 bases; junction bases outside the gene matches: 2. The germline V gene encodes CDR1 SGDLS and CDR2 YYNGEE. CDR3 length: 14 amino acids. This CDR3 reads CASSVGTRYNEQFF. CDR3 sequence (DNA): TGTGCCAGCAGCGTCGGGACTAGATACAATGAGCAGTTCTTC.

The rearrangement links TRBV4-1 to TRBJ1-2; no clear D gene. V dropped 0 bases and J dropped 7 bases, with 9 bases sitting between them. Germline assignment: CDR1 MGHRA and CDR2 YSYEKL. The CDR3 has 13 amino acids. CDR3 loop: CASSQEGGSGYTF. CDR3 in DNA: TGCGCCAGCAGCCAAGAGGGAGGGTCTGGCTACACCTTC.

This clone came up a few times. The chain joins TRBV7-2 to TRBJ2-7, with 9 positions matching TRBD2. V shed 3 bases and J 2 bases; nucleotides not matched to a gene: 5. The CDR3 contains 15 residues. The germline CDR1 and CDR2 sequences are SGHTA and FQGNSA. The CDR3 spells CASSFTSGPTYEQYF. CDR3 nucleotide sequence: TGTGCCAGCAGCTTTACTAGCGGGCCGACCTACGAGCAGTACTTC.

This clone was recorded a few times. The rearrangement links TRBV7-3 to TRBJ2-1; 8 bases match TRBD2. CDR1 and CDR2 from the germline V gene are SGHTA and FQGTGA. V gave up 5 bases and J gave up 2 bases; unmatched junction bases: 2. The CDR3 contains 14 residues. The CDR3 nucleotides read TGTGCCAGCAGCACTAGCGGCACCTACAATGAGCAGTTCTTC. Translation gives CASSTSGTYNEQFF.

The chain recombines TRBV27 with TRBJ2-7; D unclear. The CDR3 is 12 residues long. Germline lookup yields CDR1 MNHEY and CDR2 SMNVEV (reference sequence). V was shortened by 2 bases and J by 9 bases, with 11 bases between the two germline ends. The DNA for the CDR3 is TGTGCCAGCAGTTTAACGGCCCTTGGGCAGTACTTC. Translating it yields CASSLTALGQYF.

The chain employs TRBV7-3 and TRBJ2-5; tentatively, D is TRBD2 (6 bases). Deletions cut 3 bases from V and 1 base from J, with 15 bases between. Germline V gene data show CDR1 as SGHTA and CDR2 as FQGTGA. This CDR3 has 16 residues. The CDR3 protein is CASSLTSGGGQETQYF. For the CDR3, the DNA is TGTGCCAGCAGCTTGACTAGTGGTGGGGGCCAAGAGACCCAGTACTTC. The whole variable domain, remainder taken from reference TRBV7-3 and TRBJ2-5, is GAGVSQTPSNKVTEKGKYVELRCDPISGHTALYWYRQSLGQGPEFLIYFQGTGAADDSGLPNDRFFAVRPEGSVSTLKIQRTERGDSAVYLCASSLTSGGGQETQYFGPGTRLLVL.

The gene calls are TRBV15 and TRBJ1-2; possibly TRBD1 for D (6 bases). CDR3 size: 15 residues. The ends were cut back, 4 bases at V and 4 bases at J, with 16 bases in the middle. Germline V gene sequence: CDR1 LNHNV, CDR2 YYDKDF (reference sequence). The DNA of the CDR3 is TGTGCCACCAGCAAGCCCGGCGGGGGCCGCTATGGCTACACCTTC. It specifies CATSKPGGGRYGYTF.

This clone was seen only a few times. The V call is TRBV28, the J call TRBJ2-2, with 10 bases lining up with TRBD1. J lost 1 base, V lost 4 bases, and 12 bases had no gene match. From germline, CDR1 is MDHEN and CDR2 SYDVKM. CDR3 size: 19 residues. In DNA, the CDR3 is TGTGCCAGCAGTTGGCCCTTCATCAGGGACAGGGGGAACACCGGGGAGCTGTTTTTT. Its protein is CASSWPFIRDRGNTGELFF. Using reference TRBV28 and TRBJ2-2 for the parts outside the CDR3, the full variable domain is DVKVTQSSRYLVKRTGEKVFLECVQDMDHENMFWYRQDPGLGLRLIYFSYDVKMKEKGDIPEGYSVSREKKERFSLILESASTNQTSMYLCASSWPFIRDRGNTGELFFGEGSRLTVL.

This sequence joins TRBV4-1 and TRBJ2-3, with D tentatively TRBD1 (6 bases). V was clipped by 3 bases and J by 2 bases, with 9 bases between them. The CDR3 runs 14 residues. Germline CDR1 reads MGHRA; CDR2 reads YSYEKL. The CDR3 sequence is CASSHGQLTDTQYF. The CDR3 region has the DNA TGCGCCAGCAGCCACGGACAGCTCACAGATACGCAGTATTTT.

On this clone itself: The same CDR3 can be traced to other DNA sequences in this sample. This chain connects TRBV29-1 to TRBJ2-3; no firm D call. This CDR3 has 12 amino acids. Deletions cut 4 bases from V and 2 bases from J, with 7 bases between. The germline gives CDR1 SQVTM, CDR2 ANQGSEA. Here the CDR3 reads CSVALSTDTQYF. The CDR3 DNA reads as TGCAGCGTTGCGCTTTCCACAGATACGCAGTATTTT.

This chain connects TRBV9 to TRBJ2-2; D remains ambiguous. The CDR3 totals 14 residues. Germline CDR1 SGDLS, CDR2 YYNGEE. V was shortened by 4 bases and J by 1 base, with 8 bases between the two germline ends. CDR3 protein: CASSRRRNTGELFF. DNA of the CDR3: TGTGCCAGCAGCAGACGACGGAACACCGGGGAGCTGTTTTTT.

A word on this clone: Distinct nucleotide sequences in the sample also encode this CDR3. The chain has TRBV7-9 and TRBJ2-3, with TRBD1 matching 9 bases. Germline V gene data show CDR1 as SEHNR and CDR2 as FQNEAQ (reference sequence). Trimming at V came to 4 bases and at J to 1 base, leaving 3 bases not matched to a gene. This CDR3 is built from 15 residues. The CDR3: CASSSRQGGTDTQYF. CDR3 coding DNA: TGTGCCAGCAGCTCACGACAGGGGGGCACAGATACGCAGTATTTT.

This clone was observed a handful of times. In DNA form, the CDR3 reads TGCGCCAGCGTCCGGCCAGGGGGCTACGAGCAGTACTTC. This translates into CASVRPGGYEQYF. The V and J genes are TRBV23-1 and TRBJ2-7; TRBD1 matches 7 bases. TRBV23-1 is identified as an open reading frame with a role that is uncertain. The CDR3 extends over 13 amino acids. The V and J ends lost 8 bases and 3 bases, in that order; junction bases with no gene match: 7.

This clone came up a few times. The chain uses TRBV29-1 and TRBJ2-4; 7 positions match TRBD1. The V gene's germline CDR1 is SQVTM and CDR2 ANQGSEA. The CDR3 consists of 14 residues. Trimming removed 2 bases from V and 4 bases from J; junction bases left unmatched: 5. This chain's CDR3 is CSVEIGTVKNIQYF. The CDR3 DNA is TGCAGCGTTGAAATTGGGACAGTAAAAAACATTCAGTACTTC.

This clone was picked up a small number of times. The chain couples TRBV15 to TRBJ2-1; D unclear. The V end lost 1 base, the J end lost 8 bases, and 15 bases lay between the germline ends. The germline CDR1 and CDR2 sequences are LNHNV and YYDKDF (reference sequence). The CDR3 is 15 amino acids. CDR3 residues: CATSRGLASDYEQFF. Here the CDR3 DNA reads TGTGCCACCAGCAGAGGCCTGGCTTCCGACTATGAGCAGTTCTTC.

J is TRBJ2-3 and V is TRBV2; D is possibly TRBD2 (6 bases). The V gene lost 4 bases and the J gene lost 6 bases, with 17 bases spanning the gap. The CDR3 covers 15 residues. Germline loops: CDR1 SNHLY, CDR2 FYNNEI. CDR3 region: CASSGMGPTSDTQYF. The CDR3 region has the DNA TGTGCCAGCAGTGGAATGGGACCCACTAGCGATACGCAGTATTTT.

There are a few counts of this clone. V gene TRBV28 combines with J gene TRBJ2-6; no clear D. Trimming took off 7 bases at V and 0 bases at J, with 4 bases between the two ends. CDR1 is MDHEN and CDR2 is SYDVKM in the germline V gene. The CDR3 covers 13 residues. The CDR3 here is CASTVSGANVLTF. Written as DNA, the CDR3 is TGTGCCAGCACGGTCTCTGGGGCCAACGTCCTGACTTTC.

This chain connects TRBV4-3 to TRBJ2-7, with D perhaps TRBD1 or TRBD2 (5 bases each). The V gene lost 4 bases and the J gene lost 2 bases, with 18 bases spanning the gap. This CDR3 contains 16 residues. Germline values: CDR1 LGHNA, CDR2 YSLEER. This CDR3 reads CASSLAGTHNAYEQYF. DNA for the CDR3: TGCGCCAGCAGCCTTGCTGGGACCCATAACGCCTACGAGCAGTACTTC.

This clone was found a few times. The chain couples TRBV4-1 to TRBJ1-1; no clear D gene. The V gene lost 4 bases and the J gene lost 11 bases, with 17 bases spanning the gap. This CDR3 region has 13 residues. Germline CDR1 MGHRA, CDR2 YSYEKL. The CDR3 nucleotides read TGCGCCAGCAGCCCCCGAGGAGCCAGCGAGGCTTTCTTT. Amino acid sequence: CASSPRGASEAFF.

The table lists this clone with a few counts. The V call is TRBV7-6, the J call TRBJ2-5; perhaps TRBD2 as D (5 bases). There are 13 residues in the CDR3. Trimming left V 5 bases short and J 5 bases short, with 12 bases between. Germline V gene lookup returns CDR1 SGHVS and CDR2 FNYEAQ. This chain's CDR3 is CASSLGNWETQYF. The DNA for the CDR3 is TGTGCCAGCAGCCTCGGGAATTGGGAGACCCAGTACTTC.

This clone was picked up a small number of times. For the CDR3, the DNA is TGTGCCAGCAGTGAACCGGGCCGGAACTATGGCTACACCTTC. Protein sequence: CASSEPGRNYGYTF. The chain has TRBV7-2 and TRBJ1-2; D unclear. Germline V lookup: CDR1 SGHTA, CDR2 FQGNSA. The CDR3 spans 14 residues. V lost 6 bases, J lost 2 bases, and 13 bases lay in between. Filled out from reference TRBV7-2 and TRBJ1-2, the complete variable domain reads GAGVSQSPSNKVTEKGKDVELRCDPISGHTALYWYRQSLGQGLEFLIYFQGNSAPDKSGLPSDRFSAERTGGSVSTLTIQRTQQEDSAVYLCASSEPGRNYGYTFGSGTRLTVV.

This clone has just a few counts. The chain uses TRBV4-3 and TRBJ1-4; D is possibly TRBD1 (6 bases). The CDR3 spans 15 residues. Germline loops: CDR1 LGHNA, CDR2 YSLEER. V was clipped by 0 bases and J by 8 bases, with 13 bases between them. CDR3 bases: TGCGCCAGCAGCCAAGAGGCACAGGGAGGCGAAAAACTGTTTTTT. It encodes CASSQEAQGGEKLFF.

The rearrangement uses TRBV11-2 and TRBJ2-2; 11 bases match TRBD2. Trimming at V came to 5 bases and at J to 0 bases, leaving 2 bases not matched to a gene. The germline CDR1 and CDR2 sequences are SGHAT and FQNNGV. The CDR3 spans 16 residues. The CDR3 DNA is TGTGCCAGCAGCCGGGGACTAGCGGCGAACACCGGGGAGCTGTTTTTT. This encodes CASSRGLAANTGELFF.

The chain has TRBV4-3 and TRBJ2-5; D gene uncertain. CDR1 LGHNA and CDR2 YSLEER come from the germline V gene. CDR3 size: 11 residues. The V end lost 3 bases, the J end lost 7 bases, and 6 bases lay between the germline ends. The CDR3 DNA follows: TGCGCCAGCAGCCAGGGTGGGACCCAGTACTTC. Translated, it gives CASSQGGTQYF.

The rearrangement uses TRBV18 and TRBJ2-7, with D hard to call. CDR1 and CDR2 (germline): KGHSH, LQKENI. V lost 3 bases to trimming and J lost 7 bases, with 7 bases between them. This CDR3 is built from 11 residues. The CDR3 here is CASSPTVEQYF. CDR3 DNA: TGTGCCAGCTCACCCACGGTTGAGCAGTACTTC.